This TCR beta chain was recorded in a study of blood T cells in healthy people across ages. Overall study findings and caveats: Donors of long life had a larger count of naive CD4+ cells and greater diversity than aged donors. Unsorted PBMCs ruled out conclusive naive versus antigen-experienced comparison.

With respect to this clonotype: Its cognate antigen is unknown.

Isolation recovered at least 6.5 million PBMCs from every sample. Per individual sample, total RNA of at least 5 micrograms was extracted. Germline loops: CDR1 SGHDT, CDR2 YYEEEE. V shed 0 bases and J shed 3 bases, with 21 bases lying between them. CDR3 length: 18 residues. A second PCR, run for roughly 7 to 12 cycles, used a sample-barcoded 5' primer plus a J-beta primer mix. TCRdb re-called the 5' RACE reads with MiXCR, one entry per CDR3 protein. The sample has about 580,000 distinct CDR3 sequences, roughly 48% seen once. Input material: blood. The V gene is TRBV5-6, the J gene TRBJ1-2; weak D call: TRBD1 (5 bases). The TCR comes from an older man in good health. The CDR3 is CASSLVGALRTPYYGYTF. The CDR3 region has the DNA TGTGCCAGCAGCTTGGTTGGGGCTTTGAGGACTCCTTACTATGGCTACACCTTC. Full variable domain (remainder filled in from reference TRBV5-6 and TRBJ1-2): DAGVTQSPTHLIKTRGQQVTLRCSPKSGHDTVSWYQQALGQGPQFIFQYYEEEERQRGNFPDRFSGHQFPNYSSELNVNALLLGDSALYLCASSLVGALRTPYYGYTFGSGTRLTVV.